This TCR beta chain was documented in a study of patients and donors after allogeneic stem cell transplantation. TCRdb itself ran the RT-PCR reads through MiXCR, one entry per CDR3 protein. The sample lists 90,000 to 130,000 distinct CDR3 sequences, approximately 40% seen once, with around 30% in the top ten. Trimming took 5 bases from V and 4 from J; bases not matched to a gene: 2. The V gene's germline CDR1 is MDHEN and CDR2 SYDVKM. The CDR3 covers 15 residues. The receptor was derived from a human donor who was either an allogeneic HSCT recipient or a stem cell or donor lymphocyte infusion donor (not recorded which). It is not recorded whose cells these are; they may come from a transplant donor. Sequenced material: blood, either unsorted or a sorted T cell fraction (not recorded which). This rearrangement joins TRBV28 to TRBJ2-2, with 12 bases lining up with TRBD2. CDR3 DNA sequence: TGTGCCAGCAGTCGACTAGCGGGGGTCACCGGGGAGCTGTTTTTT. It is translated as CASSRLAGVTGELFF. The full variable domain, in which reference TRBV28 and TRBJ2-2 provide the parts outside the CDR3, is DVKVTQSSRYLVKRTGEKVFLECVQDMDHENMFWYRQDPGLGLRLIYFSYDVKMKEKGDIPEGYSVSREKKERFSLILESASTNQTSMYLCASSRLAGVTGELFFGEGSRLTVL.